A selection of T cell receptor beta chains follows, all from one sample in a study of blood T cells in healthy people across ages. From the 5' RACE reads, TCRdb called clonotypes with MiXCR, one entry per CDR3 protein. The sample carries around 780,000 distinct CDR3 sequences, under 30% recorded once. The same specimen was also included in a second study, on T cells of mothers and their children.

What was sequenced was blood. The receptor source for this set is a boy younger than 18 in good health. The CDR3 runs from the conserved cysteine through the conserved F or W. Each record gives: CDR3 DNA, CDR3 protein, CDR3 length, D gene, clone size, V gene, J gene. A D gene is named only where the DNA matches it firmly. The size of a clone is reported for some rows only, either as once, few or many, or as a class for expanded clones.

TGTGCCAGCAGTTTAGGACCATCCAGACTAGCGGGGGATACGCAGTATTTT	CASSLGPSRLAGDTQYF	17	TRBD2	few	TRBV27	TRBJ2-3
TGTGCCAGCAGTGAACAGGGAGGTGCCTACGAGCAGTACTTC	CASSEQGGAYEQYF	14	-	-	TRBV12-3/TRBV12-4	TRBJ2-7
TGCAGCGTTACGATGGTCTCCTACGAGCAGTACTTC	CSVTMVSYEQYF	12	-	-	TRBV29-1	TRBJ2-7
TGTGCCAGCAGCCAGGCGCCGGCAAATGAAAAACTGTTTTTT	CASSQAPANEKLFF	14	-	-	TRBV12-3/TRBV12-4	TRBJ1-4
TGCGCCAGCAGCCGGGAGGGGTCCCCTGTGGACATTCAGTACTTC	CASSREGSPVDIQYF	15	TRBD2	-	TRBV5-1	TRBJ2-4
TGTGCCAGCAGCCGACGACAGGGCACAGATACGCAGTATTTT	CASSRRQGTDTQYF	14	-	few	TRBV5-6	TRBJ2-3
TGTGCCAGCAGTCACACAGAAAATAATTCACCCCTCCACTTT	CASSHTENNSPLHF	14	-	few	TRBV7-3	TRBJ1-6
TGTGCCAGCAGAAGGACAGGGCTCCCTGGGGCCAACGTCCTGACTTTC	CASRRTGLPGANVLTF	16	TRBD1	few	TRBV2	TRBJ2-6
TGCGCCAGCAGTGCTCTCGGACAGACAACTAATGAAAAACTGTTTTTT	CASSALGQTTNEKLFF	16	-	few	TRBV5-1	TRBJ1-4
TGCAGTGCTAGAGGAGGTCATGAAAAACTGTTTTTT	CSARGGHEKLFF	12	-	few	TRBV20-1	TRBJ1-4
TGTGCCAGCAGGAGAATACAGGGTGGTTGGGAAAAACTGTTTTTT	CASRRIQGGWEKLFF	15	-	few	TRBV27	TRBJ1-4
TGTGCCAGCAGTTACCTGACTAGCGGGGGGGCGGCCAAAAACATTCAGTACTTC	CASSYLTSGGAAKNIQYF	18	TRBD2	-	TRBV6-5	TRBJ2-4
TGCGCCAGCAGCCAAGACACGAAGATAGCGGGAAAATCAGATACGCAGTATTTT	CASSQDTKIAGKSDTQYF	18	TRBD2	few	TRBV4-1	TRBJ2-3